Shown below are 23 T cell receptor beta chains from a single sample sequenced in a study of cytomegalovirus exposure and HLA in healthy donors (dated 2017 in TCRdb). The library was produced with the immunoSEQ multiplex PCR assay. A mixture of 60 forward primers for TCR Vbeta segments and 13 reverse primers for TCR Jbeta segments was used in the multiplex PCR. TCRdb carries this immuneACCESS record with in-frame sequences only. Its versions omit some clonotypes, under half of them owing to an unresolved V gene in the studies checked, with the rest unexplained. Within this sample are 75,000 to 90,000 clones, with over 9% of them counted one time only. The ten largest clones take up approximately 24% of the sample. Input material: PBMCs. These receptors were taken from a man aged 55 to 69 in good health and CMV-seropositive.

This clone was observed a handful of times. This chain connects TRBV23-1 to TRBJ1-1, with 11 bases that match TRBD1. TRBV23-1 is annotated as an ORF whose role is uncertain. The length of the CDR3 is 19 residues. V lost 3 bases to trimming and J lost 3 bases; unmatched junction nucleotides: 15. The CDR3 DNA sequence: TGCGCCAGCAGTCACCCGACCCCGGACAGGGGGCTGCGGGACACTGAAGCTTTCTTT. Translating it yields CASSHPTPDRGLRDTEAFF.

This CDR3 is CASTRGNTGELFF. For the CDR3, the DNA is TGTGCCAGCACGCGGGGGAACACCGGGGAGCTGTTTTTT. The chain couples TRBV28 to TRBJ2-2; D is perhaps TRBD2 (6 bases). Trimming removed 7 bases at V and 1 base at J, with 7 bases between. CDR1 is MDHEN, CDR2 SYDVKM, per germline. This CDR3 contains 13 residues.

This clone was counted only a few times. This chain links TRBV9 with TRBJ2-2; 9 bases line up with TRBD1. CDR1 and CDR2 from the germline V gene are SGDLS and YYNGEE. Unmatched junction bases numbered 6, after V lost 4 bases and J lost 5 bases. CDR3 length: 15 residues. CDR3 DNA sequence: TGTGCCAGCAGCCCGAGGACAGGGGAAACCGGGGAGCTGTTTTTT. This gives the protein CASSPRTGETGELFF.

This clone was picked up a small number of times. The rearrangement uses TRBV19 and TRBJ1-1, with D possibly TRBD1 on 5 matching bases. The germline V gene has CDR1 LNHDA and CDR2 SQIVND (reference sequence). This CDR3 contains 14 residues. The V end was cut by 6 bases, the J end by 6 bases, with 17 bases between. CDR3 amino acids: CASSPGRGEAEAFF. The CDR3 region has the DNA TGTGCCAGTAGCCCGGGGAGGGGAGAGGCTGAAGCTTTCTTT.

This clone has a handful of counts. The rearrangement uses TRBV30 and TRBJ1-4; the D gene is possibly TRBD1 (5 bases). CDR3 length equals 14 residues. Trimming left V 0 bases short and J 2 bases short, with 7 bases between. Germline loops: CDR1 GTSNPN, CDR2 SVGIG (reference sequence). The CDR3 spells CAWSVKGTNEKLFF. Here the CDR3 DNA reads TGTGCCTGGAGTGTCAAGGGGACTAATGAAAAACTGTTTTTT.

The CDR3 spells CSVQGGAEARYNEQFF. In DNA form, the CDR3 reads TGCAGCGTACAGGGGGGGGCGGAAGCTAGGTACAATGAGCAGTTCTTC. V and J are TRBV29-1 and TRBJ2-1; maybe TRBD1 (8 bases). V shed 6 bases and J shed 4 bases, with 22 bases lying between them. Germline-derived CDR1 and CDR2 are SQVTM and ANQGSEA. The CDR3 sequence is 16 residues long.

Notes on this clone: The conserved closing phenylalanine or tryptophan is absent in this CDR3, likely reflecting a read error. V usage is TRBV6-1 and J usage is TRBJ1-5, with TRBD1 matching over 8 bases. The CDR3 has 15 residues. The germline V gene encodes CDR1 MNHNS and CDR2 SASEGT. V lost 4 bases and J lost 2; bases outside the gene matches: 4. CDR3 amino acids: CASSASQGGNQPQHV. DNA of the CDR3: TGTGCCAGCAGTGCTTCACAGGGGGGCAATCAGCCCCAGCATGTT.

There are a few counts of this clone. The chain employs TRBV18 and TRBJ2-5, with TRBD2 matching over 15 bases. Losses at the gene ends were 6 bases for V and 4 bases for J; bases not matched to a gene: 3. Per the germline V gene, CDR1 is KGHSH and CDR2 is LQKENI. The CDR3 sequence is 15 residues long. The CDR3 region has the DNA TGTGCCAGCTCTCCGGGACTAGCGGGAGGAGAGACCCAGTACTTC. Translation: CASSPGLAGGETQYF.

The V gene is TRBV6-6, the J gene TRBJ2-1; TRBD2 aligns across 13 bases. There are 16 residues in the CDR3. Trimming took 4 bases from V and 2 from J; bases not matched to a gene: 2. The V gene's germline CDR1 is MNHNY and CDR2 SVGAGI (reference sequence). This CDR3 is CASSFGLAGAYNEQFF. As DNA, the CDR3 is TGTGCCAGCAGTTTCGGACTAGCGGGAGCCTACAATGAGCAGTTCTTC.

The V gene is TRBV30, the J gene TRBJ2-7; D may be TRBD2 (6 bases). The CDR3 sequence is 13 residues long. The V end was cut by 4 bases, the J end by 4 bases, with 14 bases between. Per germline, CDR1 GTSNPN and CDR2 SVGIG (reference sequence). CDR3 sequence reads: CAWNMGGGYEQYF. As DNA, the CDR3 is TGTGCCTGGAATATGGGGGGTGGATACGAGCAGTACTTC.

A word on this clone: One junction end disagrees with the germline gene, perhaps due to a read error. The chain has TRBV5-1 and TRBJ1-2; 9 bases align to TRBD1. CDR1 SGHRS and CDR2 YFSETQ come from the germline V gene. This CDR3 is 13 amino acids long. This CDR3 is CASRPGTGLVWAF. The CDR3 DNA is TGCGCCAGCAGGCCTGGGACAGGGCTGGTCTGGGCCTTC.

This clone was detected ten times or more. The gene calls are TRBV6-6 and TRBJ2-7; D not certain. Germline CDR1 and CDR2: MNHNY and SVGAGI (reference sequence). This CDR3 region has 11 residues. The ends were cut back, 6 bases at V and 2 bases at J, with 5 bases in the middle. The CDR3 is CASSEPYEQYF. CDR3 DNA sequence: TGTGCCAGCAGCGAGCCCTACGAGCAGTACTTC.

CDR3 nucleotide sequence: TGTGCCAGCAGCTTAAACCCCCGGGAGTCGCAGTACTTC. Protein product: CASSLNPRESQYF. The chain carries TRBV7-2 and TRBJ2-7, with a possible D match to TRBD2 (6 bases). The CDR3 has 13 amino acids. In germline, CDR1 is SGHTA, CDR2 FQGNSA. V was clipped by 2 bases and J by 9 bases, with 14 bases between them.

This clone has a handful of counts. The chain has TRBV18 and TRBJ1-1, with no clear D. V gave up 2 bases and J gave up 3 bases, with 10 bases separating them. The germline V gene has CDR1 KGHSH and CDR2 LQKENI. This CDR3 is built from 14 residues. The DNA of the CDR3 is TGTGCCAGCTCACCATTCGGCGGGGACACTGAAGCTTTCTTT. This sequence encodes CASSPFGGDTEAFF.

The V gene is TRBV7-8, the J gene TRBJ2-5, with D unclear. Germline CDR1 SGHVS, CDR2 FQNEAQ. V was pared by 3 bases and J by 2 bases, with 16 bases between. This CDR3 region has 16 residues. CDR3 bases: TGTGCCAGCAGCTTGTGGGTGAGATTGGAGCAAGAGACCCAGTACTTC. It specifies CASSLWVRLEQETQYF.

The table lists this clone with a few counts. This chain links TRBV27 with TRBJ2-7; 7 nucleotides line up with TRBD2. This CDR3 is 16 amino acids long. V gave up 6 bases and J gave up 0 bases; unmatched junction bases: 11. Looked up from germline, CDR1 is MNHEY and CDR2 is SMNVEV (reference sequence). The CDR3 loop is CASRLLCGGGSYEQYV. The CDR3 region has the DNA TGTGCCAGCAGATTGTTATGCGGGGGTGGCTCCTACGAGCAGTACGTC.

This clone turned up a few times. The V gene is TRBV6-1, the J gene TRBJ2-3; tentatively, D is TRBD1 (6 bases). V was clipped by 8 bases and J by 1 base, with 10 bases between them. CDR3 size: 13 residues. Germline V gene data show CDR1 as MNHNS and CDR2 as SASEGT. The CDR3 DNA reads TGTGCCAGCGCAGGACAGCGCACAGATACGCAGTATTTT. Translating it yields CASAGQRTDTQYF.

This rearrangement joins TRBV4-1 to TRBJ1-5, with 10 bases identical to TRBD1. CDR1 and CDR2 from the germline V gene are MGHRA and YSYEKL. Germline trimming cut 1 base from V and 7 bases from J; bases unmatched to any gene: 1. This CDR3 is built from 14 residues. The CDR3 DNA reads as TGCGCCAGCAGCCAAGGACAGGGGGCCCAGCCCCAGCATTTT. Translated, it gives CASSQGQGAQPQHF.

Notes on this clone: The junction and the germline gene differ at one end; a read error may be behind it. CDR3 region: CARSVGAGEAFF. The CDR3 DNA reads TGTGCCAGAAGCGTAGGGGCCGGTGAAGCTTTCTTT. This chain links TRBV9 with TRBJ1-1; D is perhaps TRBD1 (5 bases). Germline assignment: CDR1 SGDLS and CDR2 YYNGEE. The CDR3 has 12 residues. Full variable domain (rest looked up from reference TRBV9 and TRBJ1-1): DSGVTQTPKHLITATGQRVTLRCSPRSGDLSVYWYQQSLDQGLQFLIQYYNGEERAKGNILERFSAQQFPDLHSELNLSSLELGDSALYFCARSVGAGEAFFGQGTRLTVV.

This clone came up a few times. The rearrangement links TRBV7-8 to TRBJ2-4; tentative D call: TRBD1 (6 bases). V gave up 5 bases and J gave up 0 bases, with 20 bases separating them. The CDR3 is made up of 18 amino acids. The V gene's germline CDR1 is SGHVS and CDR2 FQNEAQ. The CDR3 region has the DNA TGTGCCAGCAGCACTACGGCTTCAGGGGTCCTAGCCAAAAACATTCAGTACTTC. Translating it yields CASSTTASGVLAKNIQYF.

V and J are TRBV7-8 and TRBJ2-4; D might be TRBD1 (5 bases). This CDR3 spans 14 amino acids. Germline V lookup: CDR1 SGHVS, CDR2 FQNEAQ. Deletions cut 3 bases from V and 6 bases from J, with 12 bases between. The CDR3 DNA reads as TGTGCCAGCAGCTTTCAGGAGCAGGGAAACATTCAGTACTTC. As protein: CASSFQEQGNIQYF.

This clone was found a few times. This chain uses TRBV19 with TRBJ2-3, with D perhaps TRBD2 (5 bases). V dropped 11 bases and J dropped 11 bases, with 11 bases sitting between them. Germline V gene sequence: CDR1 LNHDA, CDR2 SQIVND (reference sequence). The CDR3 sequence is 9 residues long. The CDR3 DNA reads TGTGCCGTTGGGGAGTTGCAGTATTTT. Encoded protein: CAVGELQYF.

This clone was recorded at least ten times. The rearrangement links TRBV9 to TRBJ1-1; 7 nucleotides match TRBD1. Germline assignment: CDR1 SGDLS and CDR2 YYNGEE. This CDR3 is 14 amino acids long. V dropped 4 bases and J dropped 1; count of bases not matched to a gene: 4. For the CDR3, the DNA is TGTGCCAGCAGCCCCGGACAGGCGAACACTGAAGCTTTCTTT. Translated: CASSPGQANTEAFF.